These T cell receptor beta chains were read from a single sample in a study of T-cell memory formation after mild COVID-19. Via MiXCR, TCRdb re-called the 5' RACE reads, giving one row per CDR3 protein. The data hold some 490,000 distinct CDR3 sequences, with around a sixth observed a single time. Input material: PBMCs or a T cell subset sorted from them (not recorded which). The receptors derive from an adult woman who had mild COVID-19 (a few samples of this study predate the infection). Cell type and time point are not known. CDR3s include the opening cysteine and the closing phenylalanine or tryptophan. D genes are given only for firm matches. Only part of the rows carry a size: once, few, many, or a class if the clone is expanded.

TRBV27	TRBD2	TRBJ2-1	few	CASSQGLAWEQFF	TGTGCCAGCAGTCAAGGACTAGCATGGGAGCAGTTCTTC
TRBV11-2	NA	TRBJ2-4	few	CASSLVQGPPDIQYF	TGTGCCAGCAGCTTAGTCCAGGGCCCTCCAGATATTCAGTACTTC
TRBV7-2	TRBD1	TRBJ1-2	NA	CASSRNWDRGSSNYGYTF	TGTGCCAGCAGCCGAAACTGGGACAGAGGGAGCTCTAACTATGGCTACACCTTC
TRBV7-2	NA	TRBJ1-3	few	CASSRGGGSGNTIYF	TGTGCCAGCAGCCGGGGAGGGGGCTCTGGAAACACCATATATTTT
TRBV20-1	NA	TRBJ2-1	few	CSARDQSSREPYNEQFF	TGCAGTGCTAGAGATCAGTCTTCGAGGGAGCCCTACAATGAGCAGTTCTTC
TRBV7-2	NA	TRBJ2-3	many	CASSFAPPTDTQYF	TGTGCCAGCAGCTTCGCCCCACCCACGGATACGCAGTATTTT
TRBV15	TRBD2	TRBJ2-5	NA	CATSRYPGGGETQYF	TGTGCCACCAGCAGATATCCGGGAGGAGGAGAGACCCAGTACTTC
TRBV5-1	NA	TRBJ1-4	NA	CASSPEGGRLEKLFF	TGCGCCAGCAGCCCCGAGGGGGGAAGACTGGAAAAACTGTTTTTT
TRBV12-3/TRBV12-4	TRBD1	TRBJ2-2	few	CASSQQGVANTGELFF	TGTGCCAGCAGCCAACAGGGGGTGGCGAACACCGGGGAGCTGTTTTTT
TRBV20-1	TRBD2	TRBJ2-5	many	CSARVGGETQYF	TGCAGTGCTAGAGTGGGGGGGGAGACCCAGTACTTC
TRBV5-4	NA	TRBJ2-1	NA	CASTFTPVAYNEQFF	TGTGCCAGCACCTTCACCCCAGTCGCCTACAATGAGCAGTTCTTC
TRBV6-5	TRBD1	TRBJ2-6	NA	CASTISGTGVGANVLTF	TGTGCCAGCACTATATCCGGGACAGGGGTTGGGGCCAACGTCCTGACTTTC
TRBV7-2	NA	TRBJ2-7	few	CASSPRGYSSYEQYF	TGTGCCAGCAGCCCTCGGGGGTATTCGTCCTACGAGCAGTACTTC
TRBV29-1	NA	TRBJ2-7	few	CSVSPATRAHEQYF	TGCAGCGTCTCCCCAGCCACAAGGGCACACGAGCAGTACTTC
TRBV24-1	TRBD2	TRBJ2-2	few	CATSDPSGGSTGELFF	TGTGCCACCAGTGATCCAAGCGGGGGGAGCACCGGGGAGCTGTTTTTT
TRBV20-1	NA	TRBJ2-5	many	CSARGQSQGETQYF	TGCAGTGCTAGAGGGCAGTCCCAAGGGGAGACCCAGTACTTC
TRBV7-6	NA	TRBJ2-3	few	CASSFIGNTDTQYF	TGTGCCAGCAGCTTCATAGGAAACACAGATACGCAGTATTTT
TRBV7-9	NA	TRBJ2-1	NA	CASRGGSLDYNEQFF	TGTGCCAGCAGGGGTGGGTCCCTAGACTACAATGAGCAGTTCTTC
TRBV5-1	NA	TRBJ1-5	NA	CASSPQGGGVQPQHF	TGCGCCAGCAGCCCACAGGGTGGAGGGGTTCAGCCCCAGCATTTT
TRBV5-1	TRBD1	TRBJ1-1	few	CASSSGTGVDTEAFF	TGCGCCAGCAGTTCCGGGACAGGGGTCGACACTGAAGCTTTCTTT
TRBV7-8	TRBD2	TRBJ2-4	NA	CASSYKRGVGNIQYF	TGTGCCAGCAGCTATAAGCGGGGGGTGGGAAACATTCAGTACTTC
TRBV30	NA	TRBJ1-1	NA	CAWSTGGNTEAFF	TGTGCCTGGAGTACGGGGGGGAACACTGAAGCTTTCTTT
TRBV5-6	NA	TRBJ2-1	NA	CASSFEQGTYNEQFF	TGTGCCAGCAGCTTCGAACAGGGTACCTACAATGAGCAGTTCTTC
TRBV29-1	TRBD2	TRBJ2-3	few	CSVEGTSPTDTQYF	TGCAGCGTTGAAGGGACTAGCCCCACAGATACGCAGTATTTT
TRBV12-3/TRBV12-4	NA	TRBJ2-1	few	CASSLGHSANEQFF	TGTGCCAGCAGTTTGGGGCATTCTGCCAATGAGCAGTTCTTC
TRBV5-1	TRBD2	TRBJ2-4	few	CASSGGRTKNIQYF	TGCGCCAGCAGCGGCGGGAGAACCAAAAACATTCAGTACTTC
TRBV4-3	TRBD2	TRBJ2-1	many	CASSQPSGSRDEQFF	TGCGCCAGCAGCCAACCTAGCGGGAGTAGAGATGAGCAGTTCTTC
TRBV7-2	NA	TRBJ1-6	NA	CASSLALWRGASPLHF	TGTGCCAGCAGCTTAGCGCTGTGGAGGGGAGCTTCACCCCTCCACTTT
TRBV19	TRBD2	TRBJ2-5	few	CASSTSGSYQETQYF	TGTGCCAGTAGTACTAGCGGGAGTTACCAAGAGACCCAGTACTTC
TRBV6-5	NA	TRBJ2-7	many	CASSPGPYEQYF	TGTGCCAGCAGCCCGGGCCCATACGAGCAGTACTTC
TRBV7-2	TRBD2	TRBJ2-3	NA	CASSLTSGSIKKTQYF	TGTGCCAGCAGCTTAACTAGCGGGAGTATTAAGAAAACGCAGTATTTT
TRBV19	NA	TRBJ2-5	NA	CASSEGGRLGETQYF	TGTGCCAGTAGTGAGGGAGGAAGACTGGGAGAGACCCAGTACTTC
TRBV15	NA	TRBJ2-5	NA	CATSLDFQETQYF	TGTGCCACCAGCCTGGACTTCCAAGAGACCCAGTACTTC
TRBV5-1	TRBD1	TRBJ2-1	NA	CASSSSSDRGLTYNEQFF	TGCGCCAGCAGCTCATCTTCGGACAGGGGGCTCACCTACAATGAGCAGTTCTTC
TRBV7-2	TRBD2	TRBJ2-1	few	CASSFGAGYNEQFF	TGTGCCAGCAGCTTCGGAGCGGGGTACAATGAGCAGTTCTTC
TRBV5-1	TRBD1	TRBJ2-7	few	CASSLPGTDEQYF	TGCGCCAGCAGCTTGCCCGGGACAGACGAGCAGTACTTC
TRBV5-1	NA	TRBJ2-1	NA	CASSLATGQNEQFF	TGCGCCAGCAGCTTGGCGACAGGACAAAATGAGCAGTTCTTC
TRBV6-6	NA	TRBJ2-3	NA	CASSSAGLFTDTQYF	TGTGCCAGCAGTTCCGCTGGACTGTTCACAGATACGCAGTATTTT
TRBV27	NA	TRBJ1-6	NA	CASSSARTGANSPLHF	TGTGCCAGCAGTTCCGCCAGAACCGGGGCCAATTCACCCCTCCACTTT
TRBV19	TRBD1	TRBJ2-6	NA	CASSPDRTSGANVLTF	TGTGCCAGTAGCCCGGACAGGACCTCTGGGGCCAACGTCCTGACTTTC
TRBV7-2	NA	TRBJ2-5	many	CASSGMGGAETQYF	TGTGCCAGCAGCGGTATGGGGGGCGCGGAGACCCAGTACTTC
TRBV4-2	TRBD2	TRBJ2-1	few	CASSREKTSGVHEQFF	TGTGCCAGCAGTCGGGAAAAGACTAGCGGGGTTCATGAGCAGTTCTTC
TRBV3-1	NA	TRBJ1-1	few	CASSPVGANTEAFF	TGTGCCAGCAGCCCCGTCGGGGCAAACACTGAAGCTTTCTTT
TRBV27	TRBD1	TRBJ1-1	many	CASSLTGGSLILNTEAFF	TGTGCCAGCAGTTTAACAGGGGGATCCCTCATCCTGAACACTGAAGCTTTCTTT
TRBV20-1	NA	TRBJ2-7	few	CSARSRRHLYEQYF	TGCAGTGCTAGATCCCGAAGGCACCTCTACGAGCAGTACTTC
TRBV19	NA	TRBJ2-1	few	CASSIHRSSYNEQFF	TGTGCCAGTAGTATACACCGTAGCTCCTACAATGAGCAGTTCTTC
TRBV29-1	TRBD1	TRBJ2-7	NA	CSAAIPGTGIQVNEQYF	TGCAGCGCCGCCATCCCCGGGACAGGGATTCAAGTCAACGAGCAGTACTTC
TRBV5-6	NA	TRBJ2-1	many	CASSFDRDTGYNEQFF	TGTGCCAGCAGCTTCGACCGGGACACCGGGTACAATGAGCAGTTCTTC
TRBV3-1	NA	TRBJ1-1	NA	CASSYTQNTEAFF	TGTGCCAGCAGCTACACCCAGAACACTGAAGCTTTCTTT
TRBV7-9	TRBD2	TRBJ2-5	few	CANSPPVAGEETQYF	TGTGCCAATAGCCCCCCGGTAGCGGGGGAAGAGACCCAGTACTTC
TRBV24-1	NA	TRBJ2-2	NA	CATSDPDTEITGELFF	TGTGCCACCAGTGATCCTGACACGGAAATCACCGGGGAGCTGTTTTTT
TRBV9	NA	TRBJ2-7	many	CASSVGAGWTYEQYF	TGTGCCAGCAGCGTAGGCGCAGGGTGGACCTACGAGCAGTACTTC
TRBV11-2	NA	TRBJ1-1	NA	CASRRLNTGAFF	TGTGCCAGCAGACGATTGAACACTGGAGCTTTCTTT
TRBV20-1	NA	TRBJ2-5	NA	CTPYPGAQETQYF	TGCACACCGTACCCGGGGGCCCAAGAGACCCAGTACTTC
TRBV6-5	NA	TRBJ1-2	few	CASSSPGPIYGYTF	TGTGCCAGCAGTTCTCCGGGTCCTATCTATGGCTACACCTTC